This T cell receptor beta chain was sequenced during a study of post-analysis software for immune sequencing data. Regarding the study as a whole: Comparison of patients with controls showed five TRBV segments more frequent in patients, TRBV5-6, TRBV5-1 and TRBV20-1 among them.

Included in the TCR beta cDNA libraries were unique molecular identifiers. TCRdb recomputed calls from the PCR reads with MiXCR, one row per CDR3 protein. The data show fewer than 550,000 distinct CDR3 sequences, 30% to 40% seen once. Points on this clonotype: Its antigen is currently unknown.

CDR3 length equals 14 residues. CDR1 and CDR2 (germline): ENHRY, SYGVKD. V trimming: 6 bases; J trimming: 3 bases; junction bases outside the gene matches: 4. The V gene is TRBV10-3, the J gene TRBJ2-3; 9 nucleotides align to TRBD2. This TCR came from a girl aged 2 to 17 with multiple sclerosis. Specimen: blood. The CDR3: CAIRGSGGTDTQYF. The CDR3 DNA follows: TGTGCCATCAGAGGAAGCGGGGGGACAGATACGCAGTATTTT.